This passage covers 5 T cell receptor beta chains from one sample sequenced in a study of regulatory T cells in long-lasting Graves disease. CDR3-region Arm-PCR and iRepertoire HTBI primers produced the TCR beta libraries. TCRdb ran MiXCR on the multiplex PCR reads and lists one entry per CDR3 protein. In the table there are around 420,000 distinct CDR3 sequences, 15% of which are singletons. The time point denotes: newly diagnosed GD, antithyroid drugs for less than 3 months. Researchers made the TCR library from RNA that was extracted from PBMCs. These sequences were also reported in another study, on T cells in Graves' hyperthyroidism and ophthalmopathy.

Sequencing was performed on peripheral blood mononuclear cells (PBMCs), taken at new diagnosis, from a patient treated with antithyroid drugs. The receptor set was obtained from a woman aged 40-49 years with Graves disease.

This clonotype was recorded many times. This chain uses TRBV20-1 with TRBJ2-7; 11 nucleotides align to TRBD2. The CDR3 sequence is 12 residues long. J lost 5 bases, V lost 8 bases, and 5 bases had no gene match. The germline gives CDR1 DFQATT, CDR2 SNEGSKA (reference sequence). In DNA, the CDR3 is TGCAGTCCACTAGCGGGAGACGACGAGCAGTACTTC. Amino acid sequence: CSPLAGDDEQYF.

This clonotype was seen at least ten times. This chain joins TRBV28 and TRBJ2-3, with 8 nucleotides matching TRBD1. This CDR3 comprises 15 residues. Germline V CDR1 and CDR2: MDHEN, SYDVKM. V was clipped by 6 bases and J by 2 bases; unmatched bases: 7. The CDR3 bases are TGTGCCAGCAGCCTGGGACAGGAGCCCACAGATACGCAGTATTTT. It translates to CASSLGQEPTDTQYF.

The CDR3 coding sequence is TGCAGTGCTCTCCTAGCGTTCGTCAATGAGCAGTTCTTC. This encodes CSALLAFVNEQFF. The rearrangement uses TRBV20-1 and TRBJ2-1; perhaps TRBD2 as D (6 bases). CDR3 length equals 13 residues. The V gene's germline CDR1 is DFQATT and CDR2 SNEGSKA (reference sequence). V lost 5 bases and J lost 6, with 14 bases in between.

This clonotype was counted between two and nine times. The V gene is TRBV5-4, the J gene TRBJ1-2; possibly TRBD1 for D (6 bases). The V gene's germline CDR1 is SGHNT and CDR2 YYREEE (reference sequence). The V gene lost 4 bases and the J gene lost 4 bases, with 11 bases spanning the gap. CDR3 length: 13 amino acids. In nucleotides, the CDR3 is TGTGCCAGCAGCGATGACAGGCGCTATGGCTACACCTTC. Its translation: CASSDDRRYGYTF.

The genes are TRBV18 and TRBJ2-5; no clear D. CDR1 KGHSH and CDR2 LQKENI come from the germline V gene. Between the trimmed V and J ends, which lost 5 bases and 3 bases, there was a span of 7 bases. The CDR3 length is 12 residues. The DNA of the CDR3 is TGTGCCAGCTCAACCCCAGAAGAGACCCAGTACTTC. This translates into CASSTPEETQYF.